This is a list of T cell receptor beta chains from one sample in a study of blood T cell repertoires in COVID-19. Using immunoSEQ multiplex PCR, the repertoire was profiled, and TCRdb retains in-frame clones only, with some absent. The sample comprises tens of thousands of clones, about 91% of which are singletons, and approximately 2.1% rests with the top ten. Sequencing was carried out using peripheral blood. These receptors were collected from a man aged 55 to 70 with acute or convalescent COVID-19. Each CDR3 is given without its conserved first and last residue. Fields, in order: V gene, CDR3 protein.

V: TRBV19; CDR3: ASSPGPGGYEQY
V: TRBV11-2; CDR3: ASSLGTDSHQPQH
V: TRBV9; CDR3: ASSVDRAYNSPLH
V: TRBV7-3; CDR3: ASSLSTGTGYEQY
V: TRBV27; CDR3: ASSSLLGQGQGYT
V: TRBV6-4; CDR3: ASRDLQGAERGGYT
V: TRBV27; CDR3: ASSPGGRLLH
V: TRBV27; CDR3: ASSKQGADYGYT
V: TRBV27; CDR3: ASMTGGMEQPQH
V: TRBV28; CDR3: ASSLFYGKGQHGYT
V: TRBV4-1; CDR3: ASSQELGRYGEQF
V: TRBV5-1; CDR3: ASSLGDRAGNQPQH
V: TRBV2; CDR3: ASSVLRDRQYNEQF
V: TRBV30; CDR3: ACGGGNQPQH
V: TRBV4-3; CDR3: ASSRLRGNEKLF
V: TRBV9; CDR3: ASSVDPRNTEAF
V: TRBV3-1/TRBV3-2; CDR3: ASSQRLAAYNEQF
V: TRBV23-1; CDR3: ASNRTPGASYNEQF
V: TRBV27; CDR3: ASSPRTGWDTEAF
V: TRBV9; CDR3: ASSVPRSVNTGELF
V: TRBV28; CDR3: ASRDRNYGYT
V: TRBV6-5; CDR3: ASSYSGRGPYGYT
V: TRBV5-4; CDR3: ASSPSGSQAYNEQF
V: TRBV19; CDR3: ASSIDGGRRGYT
V: TRBV11-1; CDR3: ASSLEFTSAKNIQY
V: TRBV7-3; CDR3: ASSPNRGSFKDEQY
V: TRBV27; CDR3: ASRASGTVNEKLF
V: TRBV7-3; CDR3: ASSLRPPGVGTDTQY
V: TRBV9; CDR3: ASSYLAGGPNNEQF
V: TRBV7-9; CDR3: ASSFRDRGLNEQF
V: TRBV30; CDR3: AWSVQGDAAETQY
V: TRBV11-1; CDR3: ASRSLAGEQF
V: TRBV6-2/TRBV6-3; CDR3: ASSYHGQGTAEQY
V: TRBV14; CDR3: ASSRAGRFGAPSYEQY
V: TRBV11-3; CDR3: ASSLGEGEVSEQF
V: TRBV6-5; CDR3: AIHERGTGEEQY
V: TRBV5-1; CDR3: ASSITSGNTEAF
V: TRBV12-5; CDR3: ASGHERGARNEQF
V: TRBV18; CDR3: ASSPGTVNTEAF
V: TRBV28; CDR3: ASVQGGQETQY
V: TRBV30; CDR3: AWISGSGANVLT
V: TRBV19; CDR3: ASSIETGGGSNQPQH
V: TRBV11-2; CDR3: ASSLGLDGNNEQF
V: TRBV19; CDR3: ASTSRGLARDEQF
V: TRBV5-1; CDR3: ASSAQDSWNTEAF
V: TRBV28; CDR3: ASSPGGAGYGYT
V: TRBV28; CDR3: ASSLSGGQDTQY
V: TRBV5-1; CDR3: ASSFSGTSGTGADTQY
V: TRBV28; CDR3: ASRLAGALRADTQY
V: TRBV28; CDR3: ASSSWGLAGGPGELF
V: TRBV6-5; CDR3: ASSYLGQGKNGYT
V: TRBV2; CDR3: ASSPRRDRHSPLH